This entry lists 20 T cell receptor beta chains sequenced from one sample in a study of T cells in Graves' hyperthyroidism and ophthalmopathy. Template material for amplifying TCR beta CDR3 regions consisted of RNA transcripts. Carried out on the TCR CDR3, a first-round RT-PCR used the HTBI primer set. TCRdb ran MiXCR on the multiplex PCR reads and lists one entry per CDR3 protein. The sample holds about 540,000 distinct CDR3 sequences, about 43% seen once. The specimen sequenced was peripheral blood or thyroid tissue (not recorded which). The receptors originated from a woman younger than 30 with Graves' hyperthyroidism.

This clonotype occurred many times. The DNA of the CDR3 is TGCAGTGCTAGATGGGTAGGAAACTATAATTCACCCCTCCACTTT. This translates into CSARWVGNYNSPLHF. V is TRBV20-1 and J is TRBJ1-6; unclear D gene. This CDR3 region has 15 residues. V was clipped by 2 bases and J by 3 bases, with 11 bases between them. The germline V gene has CDR1 DFQATT and CDR2 SNEGSKA (reference sequence).

Details on this clonotype: Germline is not matched at one junction end, which may reflect a read error. This chain links TRBV7-8 with TRBJ2-6, with a tentative D call TRBD1 (6 bases). The CDR3 loop spans 14 amino acids. CDR1 and CDR2 (germline): SGHVS, FQNEAQ. The CDR3 nucleotides read TGTGCCAGCAGCTTAGTAGCCAGGGGACCTCTCCTGGCTTTC. This translates into CASSLVARGPLLAF.

This rearrangement joins TRBV24-1 to TRBJ1-6, with D possibly TRBD1 on 6 matching bases. Trimming took 9 bases from V and 6 from J, leaving 11 bases between them. The CDR3 spans 13 residues. Germline V gives CDR1 KGHDR, CDR2 SFDVKD. The chain's CDR3 is CATHLGGNSPLHF. CDR3 nucleotides: TGTGCCACCCACCTAGGGGGTAATTCACCCCTCCACTTT.

The chain links TRBV15 to TRBJ2-7; D unresolved. The CDR3 extends over 13 amino acids. Trimming stripped 3 bases from V and 0 bases from J, with 6 bases between. Germline lookup yields CDR1 LNHNV and CDR2 YYDKDF (reference sequence). This CDR3 reads CATSSTSSYEQYF. CDR3 DNA: TGTGCCACCAGCAGCACGAGCTCCTACGAGCAGTACTTC.

As concerns this clonotype: Because the CDR3's place on the DNA is in doubt, the DNA is left out and the CDR3 is given as listed by TCRdb. The chain combines TRBV9 with TRBJ1-2; the D call TRBD1 from the table was never checked on the DNA. The CDR3 has 13 residues if both end residues are counted. The germline V gene has CDR1 SGDLS and CDR2 YYNGEE. The chain's CDR3 is CAGSPPSYYGCTF.

This clonotype was found a few times. The V and J genes are TRBV5-5 and TRBJ2-2, with TRBD1 as a possible D gene (6 bases). The germline V and J ends were trimmed by 0 bases and 4 bases, with 13 bases remaining between them. This CDR3 has 16 amino acids. The germline CDR1 and CDR2 sequences are SGHKS and YYEKEE (reference sequence). Here the CDR3 DNA reads TGTGCCAGCAGCTTGGAGAGGGTGGGGGCCACCGGGGAGCTGTTTTTT. Its protein product is CASSLERVGATGELFF.

This clonotype was detected ten times or more. The junction differs from germline at one of its ends, possibly a read error. V usage is TRBV20-1 and J usage is TRBJ1-5; TRBD1 aligns across 9 bases. The CDR3 sequence is 15 residues long. Germline V gives CDR1 DFQATT, CDR2 SNEGSKA (reference sequence). The chain's CDR3 is CSARPLGQGNQPQHF. The CDR3 bases are TGCAGTGCTAGGCCCCTGGGACAGGGCAACCAGCCCCAGCATTTT.

This clonotype is a singleton in its sample. The chain carries TRBV5-4 and TRBJ2-2; 12 bases match TRBD2. Germline trimming cut 2 bases from V and 6 bases from J; bases unmatched to any gene: 5. There are 16 residues in the CDR3. Germline lookup yields CDR1 SGHNT and CDR2 YYREEE (reference sequence). The CDR3 loop reads CASSFSSGRASGELFF. The CDR3 DNA sequence: TGTGCCAGCAGCTTCTCTAGCGGGAGGGCCTCCGGGGAGCTGTTTTTT.

This clonotype occurred many times. V gene TRBV5-6 combines with J gene TRBJ2-6; 7 bases are a match to TRBD1. Germline V lookup: CDR1 SGHDT, CDR2 YYEEEE. The CDR3 extends over 16 amino acids. Trimming at V came to 4 bases and at J to 3 bases, leaving 7 bases not matched to a gene. The CDR3 is CASSQGQAFGANVLTF. CDR3 in DNA: TGTGCCAGCAGCCAAGGACAGGCCTTTGGGGCCAACGTCCTGACTTTC.

This rearrangement joins TRBV29-1 to TRBJ2-5, with 10 bases identical to TRBD2. The trim removed 3 bases at V and 5 bases at J, leaving 6 bases unmatched. Per the germline V gene, CDR1 is SQVTM and CDR2 is ANQGSEA. The CDR3 covers 14 residues. Here the CDR3 DNA reads TGCAGCGTTGATGGATCTAGCGGGAGTGAGACCCAGTACTTC. Amino acids: CSVDGSSGSETQYF. Together with reference TRBV29-1 and TRBJ2-5, the CDR3 gives the full variable domain: SAVISQKPSRDICQRGTSLTIQCQVDSQVTMMFWYRQQPGQSLTLIATANQGSEATYESGFVIDKFPISRPNLTFSTLTVSNMSPEDSSIYLCSVDGSSGSETQYFGPGTRLLVL.

The rearrangement uses TRBV5-1 and TRBJ2-5; D possibly corresponds to TRBD1 (6 bases). V was pared by 1 base and J by 11 bases, with 18 bases between. The CDR3 totals 14 residues. Looked up from germline, CDR1 is SGHRS and CDR2 is YFSETQ. The CDR3 protein is CASSLRDITDTQYF. CDR3 DNA: TGCGCCAGCAGCTTGCGGGACATCACAGATACGCAGTACTTC.

This clonotype was detected only once. Being one base from a much bigger clone, this may be a read error. V usage is TRBV27 and J usage is TRBJ2-7; D not resolved. Germline V gene data show CDR1 as MNHEY and CDR2 as SMNVEV (reference sequence). The CDR3 runs to 13 residues. For the CDR3, the DNA is TGTGCCAGCAGCGAAAGGGCCTCCAACGAGCAGTACTTC. It codes for CASSERASNEQYF.

The chain couples TRBV5-1 to TRBJ2-5; D might be TRBD2 (6 bases). Trimming cost V 4 bases and J 5 bases, with 18 bases left between them. The CDR3 is 15 amino acids. Germline CDR1 reads SGHRS; CDR2 reads YFSETQ. The CDR3 nucleotides are TGCGCCAGCAGCGGGGGGACTCTAGGGATGGAGACCCAGTACTTC. Translating gives CASSGGTLGMETQYF.

This clonotype was observed a handful of times. The J gene is TRBJ2-3, the V gene TRBV10-3, with 10 bases lining up with TRBD2. The germline V gene encodes CDR1 ENHRY and CDR2 SYGVKD. This CDR3 is 16 amino acids long. V gave up 4 bases and J gave up 3 bases; unmatched junction bases: 7. The CDR3 loop is CAISVAGLAATDTQYF. CDR3 bases: TGTGCCATCAGTGTTGCCGGACTAGCGGCGACAGATACGCAGTATTTT.

The chain couples TRBV20-1 to TRBJ1-6, with D perhaps matching TRBD1 (5 bases). CDR1 DFQATT and CDR2 SNEGSKA come from the germline V gene (reference sequence). The length of the CDR3 is 17 residues. The V and J ends lost 2 bases and 7 bases respectively, with 21 bases between them. CDR3 DNA sequence: TGCAGTGCTAGATCTCGGACATGGTCTGTCGGCAATTCACCCCTCCACTTT. The encoded protein is CSARSRTWSVGNSPLHF.

The table lists this clonotype with a few counts. The V and J genes are TRBV11-2 and TRBJ2-7; D gene ambiguous. Trimming shortened V by 6 bases and J by 2 bases, and 17 bases separated the two germline ends. The CDR3 runs to 15 residues. Germline loops: CDR1 SGHAT, CDR2 FQNNGV. CDR3 region: CASSANGVWTYEQYF. In DNA form, the CDR3 reads TGTGCCAGCAGTGCCAACGGCGTTTGGACCTACGAGCAGTACTTC.

This clonotype was recorded many times. DNA for the CDR3: TGTGCCACCAGCAGAGATCATAGGGACAGCCAAGAGACCCAGTACTTC. It encodes CATSRDHRDSQETQYF. The rearrangement links TRBV15 to TRBJ2-5; 7 bases map to TRBD1. Unmatched junction bases numbered 5, after V lost 0 bases and J lost 1 base. Per germline, CDR1 LNHNV and CDR2 YYDKDF (reference sequence). This CDR3 region has 16 residues.

This clonotype was seen repeatedly, ten times or more. This sequence joins TRBV6-5 and TRBJ2-5; D is undetermined. Germline CDR1 reads MNHEY; CDR2 reads SVGAGI. The length of the CDR3 is 13 residues. V was cut by 0 bases and J by 5 bases, with 7 bases left in between. The CDR3 sequence: CASSYSPGETQYF. The CDR3 DNA reads TGTGCCAGCAGTTACTCGCCGGGCGAGACCCAGTACTTC.

This clonotype was observed a few times. V and J are TRBV15 and TRBJ2-7; D gene ambiguous. This CDR3 is built from 13 residues. Germline CDR1 LNHNV, CDR2 YYDKDF (reference sequence). Trimming removed 3 bases from V and 0 bases from J, with 6 bases in between. CDR3 DNA: TGTGCCACCAGCAGTCCATACTCCTACGAGCAGTACTTC. Amino acids: CATSSPYSYEQYF.

The chain couples TRBV2 to TRBJ2-2; tentative D call: TRBD2 (5 bases). With 6 bases removed from V and 1 base from J, the gap between germline ends came to 12 bases. Per germline, CDR1 SNHLY and CDR2 FYNNEI. The CDR3 has 15 residues. The CDR3 protein is CASSRGIGNTGELFF. The CDR3 coding sequence is TGTGCCAGCAGCCGGGGTATAGGGAACACCGGGGAGCTGTTTTTT.